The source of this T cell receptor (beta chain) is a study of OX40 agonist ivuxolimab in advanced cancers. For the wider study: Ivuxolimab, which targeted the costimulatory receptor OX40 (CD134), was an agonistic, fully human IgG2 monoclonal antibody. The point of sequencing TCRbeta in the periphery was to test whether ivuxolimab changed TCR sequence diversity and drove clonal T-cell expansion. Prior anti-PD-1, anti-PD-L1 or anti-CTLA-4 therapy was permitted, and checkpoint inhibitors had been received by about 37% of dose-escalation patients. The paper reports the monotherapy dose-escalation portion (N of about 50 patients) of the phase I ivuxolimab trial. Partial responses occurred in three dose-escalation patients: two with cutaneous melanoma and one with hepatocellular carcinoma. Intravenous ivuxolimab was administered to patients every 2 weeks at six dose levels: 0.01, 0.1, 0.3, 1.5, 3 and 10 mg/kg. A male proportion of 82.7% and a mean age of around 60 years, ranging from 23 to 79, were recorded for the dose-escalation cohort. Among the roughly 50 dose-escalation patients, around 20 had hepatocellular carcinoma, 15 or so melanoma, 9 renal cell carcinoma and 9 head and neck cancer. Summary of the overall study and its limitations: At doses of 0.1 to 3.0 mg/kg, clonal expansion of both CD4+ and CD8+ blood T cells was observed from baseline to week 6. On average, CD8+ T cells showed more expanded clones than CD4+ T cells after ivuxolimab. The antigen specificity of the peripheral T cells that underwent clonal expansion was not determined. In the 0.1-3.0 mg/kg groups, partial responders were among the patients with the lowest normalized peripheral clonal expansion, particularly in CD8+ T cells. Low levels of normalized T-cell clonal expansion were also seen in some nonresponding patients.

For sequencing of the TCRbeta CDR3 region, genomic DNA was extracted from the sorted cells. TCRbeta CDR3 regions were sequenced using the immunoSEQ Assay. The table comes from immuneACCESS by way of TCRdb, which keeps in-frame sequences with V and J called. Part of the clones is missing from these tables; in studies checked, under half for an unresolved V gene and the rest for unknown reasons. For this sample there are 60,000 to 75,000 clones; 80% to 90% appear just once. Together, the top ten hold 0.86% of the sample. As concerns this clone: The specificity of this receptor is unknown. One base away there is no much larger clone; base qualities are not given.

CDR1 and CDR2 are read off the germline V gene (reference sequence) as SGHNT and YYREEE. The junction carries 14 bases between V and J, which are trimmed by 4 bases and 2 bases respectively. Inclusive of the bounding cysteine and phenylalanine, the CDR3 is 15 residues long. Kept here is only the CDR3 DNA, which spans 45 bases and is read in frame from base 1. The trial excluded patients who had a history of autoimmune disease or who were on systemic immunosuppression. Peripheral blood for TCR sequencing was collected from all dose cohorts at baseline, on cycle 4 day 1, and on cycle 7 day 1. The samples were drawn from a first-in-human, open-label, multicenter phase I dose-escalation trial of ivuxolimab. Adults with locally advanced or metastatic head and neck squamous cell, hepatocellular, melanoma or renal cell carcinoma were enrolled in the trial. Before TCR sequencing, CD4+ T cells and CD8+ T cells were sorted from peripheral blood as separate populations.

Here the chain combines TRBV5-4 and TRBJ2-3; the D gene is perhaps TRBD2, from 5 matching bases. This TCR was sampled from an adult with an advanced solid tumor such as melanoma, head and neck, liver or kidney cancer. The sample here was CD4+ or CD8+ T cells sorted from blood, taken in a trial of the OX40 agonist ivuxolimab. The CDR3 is CASSLPTDSTDTQYF. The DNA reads TGTGCCAGCAGCCTCCCCACGGACTCCACAGATACGCAGTATTTT.